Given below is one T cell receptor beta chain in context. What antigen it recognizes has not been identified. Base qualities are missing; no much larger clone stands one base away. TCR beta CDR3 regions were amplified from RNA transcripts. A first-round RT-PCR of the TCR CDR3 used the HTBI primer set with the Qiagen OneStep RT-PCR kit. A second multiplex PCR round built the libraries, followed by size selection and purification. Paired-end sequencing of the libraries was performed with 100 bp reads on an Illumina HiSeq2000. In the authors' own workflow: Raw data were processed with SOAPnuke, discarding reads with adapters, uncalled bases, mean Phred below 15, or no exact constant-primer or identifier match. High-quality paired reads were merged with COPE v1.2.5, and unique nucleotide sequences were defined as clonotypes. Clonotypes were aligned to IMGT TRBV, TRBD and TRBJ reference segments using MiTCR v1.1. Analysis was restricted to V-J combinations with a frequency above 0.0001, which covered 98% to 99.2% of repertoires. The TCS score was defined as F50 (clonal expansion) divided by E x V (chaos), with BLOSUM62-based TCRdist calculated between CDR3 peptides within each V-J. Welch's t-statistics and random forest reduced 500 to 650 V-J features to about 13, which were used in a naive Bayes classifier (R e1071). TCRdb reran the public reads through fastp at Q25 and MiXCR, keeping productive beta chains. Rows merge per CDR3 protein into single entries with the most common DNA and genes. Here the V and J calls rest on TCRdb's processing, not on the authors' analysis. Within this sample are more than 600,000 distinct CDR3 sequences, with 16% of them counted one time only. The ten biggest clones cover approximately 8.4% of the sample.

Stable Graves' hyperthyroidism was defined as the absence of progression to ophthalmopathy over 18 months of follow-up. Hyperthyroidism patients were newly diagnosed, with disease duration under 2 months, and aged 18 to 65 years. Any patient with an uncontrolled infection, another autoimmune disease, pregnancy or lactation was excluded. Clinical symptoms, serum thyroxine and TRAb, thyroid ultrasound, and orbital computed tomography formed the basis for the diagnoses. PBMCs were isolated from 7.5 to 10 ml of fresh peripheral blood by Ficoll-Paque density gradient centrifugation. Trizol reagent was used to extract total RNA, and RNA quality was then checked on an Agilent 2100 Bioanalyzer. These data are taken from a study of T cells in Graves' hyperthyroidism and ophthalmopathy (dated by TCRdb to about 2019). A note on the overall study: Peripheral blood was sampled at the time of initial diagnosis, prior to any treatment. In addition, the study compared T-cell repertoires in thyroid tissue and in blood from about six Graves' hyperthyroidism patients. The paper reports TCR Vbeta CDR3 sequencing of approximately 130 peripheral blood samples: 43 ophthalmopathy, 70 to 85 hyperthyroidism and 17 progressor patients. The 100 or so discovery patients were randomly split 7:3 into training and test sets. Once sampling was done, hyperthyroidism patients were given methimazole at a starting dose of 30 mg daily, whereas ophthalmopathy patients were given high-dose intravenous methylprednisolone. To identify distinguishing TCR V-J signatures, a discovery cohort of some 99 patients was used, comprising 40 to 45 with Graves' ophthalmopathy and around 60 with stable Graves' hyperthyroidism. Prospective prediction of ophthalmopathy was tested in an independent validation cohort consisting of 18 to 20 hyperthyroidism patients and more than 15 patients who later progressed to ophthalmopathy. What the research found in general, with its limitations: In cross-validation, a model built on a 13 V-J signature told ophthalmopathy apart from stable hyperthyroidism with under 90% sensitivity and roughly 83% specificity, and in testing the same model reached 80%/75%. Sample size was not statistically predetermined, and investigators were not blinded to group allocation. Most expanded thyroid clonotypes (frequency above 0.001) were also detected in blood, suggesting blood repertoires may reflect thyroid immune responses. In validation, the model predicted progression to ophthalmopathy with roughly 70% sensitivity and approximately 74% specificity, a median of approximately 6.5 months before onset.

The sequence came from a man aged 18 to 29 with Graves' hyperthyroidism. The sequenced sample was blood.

The CDR3 region has the sequence CASKEREVTGELFF. The sequenced DNA: TGTGCCAGCAAAGAGCGGGAGGTCACCGGGGAGCTGTTTTTT. The rearranged segments are TRBV12-3 or TRBV12-4 and TRBJ2-2, and TRBD2 matches 9 of the central bases. The CDR3 contains 14 residues, cysteine and phenylalanine counted. The CDR3 DNA has 42 bases and is translated from base 1. The germline V end is reduced by 7 bases and the J end by 4 bases; junction bases left unmatched: 4.